The rows below give T cell receptor beta chains drawn from one sample of a study of cytomegalovirus exposure and HLA in healthy donors. Profiled with immunoSEQ multiplex PCR; TCRdb holds only in-frame clones, not every one. The specimen's table records roughly 78,000 clones. The sequenced material came from PBMCs. The receptors come from a man aged 40-49 years in good health and CMV-seronegative. Both conserved end residues are part of each CDR3. Fields, in order: J gene, V gene, D gene, CDR3 length, CDR3 protein, CDR3 DNA. D genes are given only for firm matches.

TRBJ1-6,TRBV19,TRBD1,15,CASSMAGTGVSPLHF,TGTGCCAGTAGTATGGCCGGGACAGGGGTTTCACCCCTCCACTTT
TRBJ2-2,TRBV29-1,NA,15,CSVAPPGRNTGELFF,TGCAGCGTTGCACCGCCAGGCCGGAACACCGGGGAGCTGTTTTTT
TRBJ1-1,TRBV18,TRBD1,14,CASLMTGVGTEAFF,TGTGCCAGCTTAATGACAGGGGTAGGCACTGAAGCTTTCTTT
TRBJ2-5,TRBV2,TRBD2,14,CASSILASLETQYF,TGTGCCAGCAGCATACTAGCGAGCCTGGAGACCCAGTACTTC
TRBJ1-2,TRBV6-6,TRBD1,13,CASSRTGDSGYTF,TGTGCCAGCAGTCGTACAGGGGATTCGGGCTACACCTTC
TRBJ2-2,TRBV5-1,NA,15,CASSLVSLDTGELFF,TGCGCCAGCAGCTTGGTCAGTTTGGACACCGGGGAGCTGTTTTTT
TRBJ2-7,TRBV5-6,NA,14,CASSLKPGVTEQYF,TGTGCCAGCAGCTTGAAACCAGGGGTGACCGAGCAGTACTTC
TRBJ2-7,TRBV7-4,TRBD2,14,CASSLTSGFYEQYF,TGTGCCAGCAGCTTAACTAGCGGGTTCTACGAGCAGTACTTC
TRBJ2-5,TRBV5-4,TRBD2,15,CASSLYTSGRETQYF,TGTGCCAGCAGCTTGTATACTAGCGGGAGAGAGACCCAGTACTTC
TRBJ2-3,TRBV18,TRBD2,17,CASSPTRSSGGMDTQYF,TGTGCCAGCTCACCAACCCGGTCCAGCGGGGGGATGGATACGCAGTATTTT
TRBJ1-6,TRBV28,NA,14,CASSTTGNLGPLHF,TGTGCCAGCAGCACGACAGGAAACCTGGGGCCCCTCCACTTT
TRBJ2-1,TRBV7-9,NA,13,CASSPGSQNEQFF,TGTGCCAGCAGCCCCGGGTCTCAAAATGAGCAGTTCTTC
TRBJ1-4,TRBV7-8,NA,15,CASSLVQGGAEKLFF,TGTGCCAGCAGCTTAGTTCAGGGAGGAGCTGAAAAACTGTTTTTT
TRBJ1-2,TRBV6-5,NA,15,CASSYSIGGGYGYTF,TGTGCCAGCAGTTACTCGATAGGCGGGGGCTATGGCTACACCTTC
TRBJ1-1,TRBV14,NA,14,CASSHSGLNTEAFF,TGTGCCAGCAGCCATTCAGGACTAAACACTGAAGCTTTCTTT
TRBJ1-1,TRBV19,NA,14,CATGSLKDKPEAFF,TGTGCCACCGGAAGCCTGAAGGACAAGCCTGAAGCTTTCTTT
TRBJ1-1,TRBV10-3,NA,11,CAISDGEEAFF,TGTGCCATCAGTGACGGGGAGGAAGCTTTCTTT
TRBJ1-3,TRBV4-3,NA,15,CASSQAQGFGNTIYF,TGCGCCAGCAGCCAAGCCCAGGGGTTTGGAAACACCATATATTTT
TRBJ2-7,TRBV11-2,TRBD1,17,CASSLDAGLTGVHEQYF,TGTGCCAGCAGCTTAGACGCGGGTCTGACAGGGGTTCACGAGCAGTACTTC
TRBJ2-7,TRBV7-2,TRBD2,15,CASSLVGLAGGEQYF,TGTGCCAGCAGCTTAGTTGGACTAGCGGGAGGCGAGCAGTACTTC
TRBJ2-1,TRBV4-2,NA,16,CASSQERSGGYNEQFF,TGTGCCAGCAGCCAAGAGAGGTCTGGCGGCTACAATGAGCAGTTCTTC
TRBJ1-1,TRBV6-1,NA,14,CASSEVPGEREAFF,TGTGCCAGCAGTGAAGTTCCAGGGGAGCGAGAAGCTTTCTTT
TRBJ1-2,TRBV29-1,TRBD1,13,CSARQGEAYGYTF,TGCAGCGCGAGACAGGGGGAAGCCTACGGCTACACCTTC
TRBJ2-7,TRBV28,TRBD2,16,CASSPMYGGEHYEQYF,TGTGCCAGCAGCCCCATGTATGGGGGGGAACACTACGAGCAGTACTTC
TRBJ1-3,TRBV7-2,TRBD1,15,CASSYQGARGNTIYF,TGTGCCAGCAGCTATCAGGGGGCACGAGGAAACACCATATATTTT
TRBJ2-6,TRBV7-2,NA,17,CASSLAVLSSGANVLTF,TGTGCCAGCAGCTTAGCGGTTCTTAGCTCTGGGGCCAACGTCCTGACTTTC